The present TCR beta chain was sequenced within a study of cytomegalovirus exposure and HLA in healthy donors. In the PCR, 60 Vbeta and 13 Jbeta primers were used. Repertoires were generated with immunoSEQ multiplex PCR, while TCRdb's copy carries only in-frame clones and drops some. The sample includes approximately 170,000 clones, 60% to 85% of them seen just once. This clone was found once. V was trimmed by 5 bases and J by 3 bases, leaving 8 bases between them. CDR1 is SQVTM and CDR2 is ANQGSEA in the germline V gene. This CDR3 is 11 amino acids long. The source material was PBMCs. The V and J genes are TRBV29-1 and TRBJ2-7, with D possibly being TRBD2 (5 bases). The sequence derives from a woman aged 35 to 49 in good health and CMV-seropositive. CDR3 region: CSVLRGYEQYF. CDR3 DNA sequence: TGCAGCGTTTTACGGGGCTACGAGCAGTACTTC.